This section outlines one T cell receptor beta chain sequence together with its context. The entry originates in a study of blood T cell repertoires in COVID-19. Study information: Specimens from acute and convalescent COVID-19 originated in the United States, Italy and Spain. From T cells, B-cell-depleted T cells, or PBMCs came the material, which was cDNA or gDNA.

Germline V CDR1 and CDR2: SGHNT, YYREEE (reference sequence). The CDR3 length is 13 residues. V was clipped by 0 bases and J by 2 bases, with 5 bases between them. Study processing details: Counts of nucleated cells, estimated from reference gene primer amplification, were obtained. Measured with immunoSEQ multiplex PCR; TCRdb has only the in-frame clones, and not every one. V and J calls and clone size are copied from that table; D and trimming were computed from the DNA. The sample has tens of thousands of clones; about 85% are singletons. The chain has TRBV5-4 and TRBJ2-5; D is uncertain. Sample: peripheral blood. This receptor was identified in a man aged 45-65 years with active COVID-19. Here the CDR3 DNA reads TGTGCCAGCAGCTTGGGCGATCAAGAGACCCAGTACTTC. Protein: CASSLGDQETQYF.